This record concerns one T cell receptor (beta chain) sequence. In the PCR, 60 Vbeta and 13 Jbeta primers were used. The table came from immunoSEQ multiplex PCR; TCRdb's copy has only in-frame clones and leaves some out. The sample shows about 83,000 clones, over 60% of them seen only once. This record comes from a study of cytomegalovirus exposure and HLA in healthy donors. V lost 0 bases and J 1 base, leaving 9 bases between the germline ends. Germline CDR1 SEHNR, CDR2 FQNEAQ (reference sequence). The CDR3 extends over 15 amino acids. The gene calls are TRBV7-9 and TRBJ1-1; the D gene is possibly TRBD1 (6 bases). Sequenced input: PBMCs. The receptor comes from a man between 60 and 75 years old in good health and CMV-seronegative. CDR3 amino acids: CASSLAAGANTEAFF. Written as DNA, the CDR3 is TGTGCCAGCAGCTTAGCTGCAGGGGCGAACACTGAAGCTTTCTTT.